Listed here are 10 T cell receptor beta chains from one sample, sequenced in a study of cytomegalovirus exposure and HLA in healthy donors. The study ran its PCR with 60 Vbeta and 13 Jbeta primers. Profiled with immunoSEQ multiplex PCR; TCRdb holds only in-frame clones, not every one. The sample holds about 120,000 clones; around 79% are singletons and the top ten take around 1.4%. Sequenced sample: PBMCs. All receptors come from a woman aged 18-30 years in good health and CMV-seronegative.

The count of this clone is one. The chain combines TRBV5-1 with TRBJ1-1; possible D gene TRBD1, 6 bases. The germline V gene encodes CDR1 SGHRS and CDR2 YFSETQ. Trimming removed 3 bases from V and 7 bases from J, with 16 bases in between. This CDR3 spans 14 amino acids. The CDR3 DNA reads as TGCGCCAGCAGCTCCTACAAACAGGGAGATGAAGCTTTCTTT. This sequence encodes CASSSYKQGDEAFF.

This chain connects TRBV6-1 to TRBJ2-7; TRBD2 matches 9 bases. V shed 3 bases, J shed 2 bases, and the junction held 5 bases outside the gene matches. This CDR3 is 15 amino acids long. Germline V gives CDR1 MNHNS, CDR2 SASEGT. DNA of the CDR3: TGTGCCAGCAGTGACCGAGCGGGAGGAACCTACGAGCAGTACTTC. This encodes CASSDRAGGTYEQYF.

The CDR3 loop is CASSSRHRDRGNTIYF. The DNA of the CDR3 is TGCGCCAGCAGCTCACGACACCGGGACAGGGGAAACACCATATATTTT. The rearrangement uses TRBV4-3 and TRBJ1-3, with 8 bases identical to TRBD1. This CDR3 comprises 16 residues. Losses at the gene ends were 5 bases for V and 4 bases for J; bases not matched to a gene: 10. Germline-derived CDR1 and CDR2 are LGHNA and YSLEER.

V gene TRBV9 combines with J gene TRBJ1-2, with 7 nucleotides matching TRBD1. This CDR3 comprises 15 residues. Germline CDR1 reads SGDLS; CDR2 reads YYNGEE. With 3 bases clipped from V and 8 bases from J, the junction kept 13 bases outside the gene matches. CDR3 amino acids: CASSEGTVAYIGYTF. In DNA, the CDR3 is TGTGCCAGCAGCGAAGGGACAGTCGCCTATATCGGCTACACCTTC.

The chain employs TRBV5-1 and TRBJ1-6; D is perhaps TRBD1 (6 bases). CDR3 length: 18 amino acids. Germline CDR1 SGHRS, CDR2 YFSETQ. V lost 0 bases and J 0 bases, leaving 13 bases between the germline ends. The CDR3 region has the DNA TGCGCCAGCAGCTTGGGCCTACAGGGAACCTCCTATAATTCACCCCTCCACTTT. Translated, it gives CASSLGLQGTSYNSPLHF.

The chain employs TRBV7-2 and TRBJ1-5; tentatively, D is TRBD1 (5 bases). The CDR3 spans 14 residues. The ends were cut back, 3 bases at V and 11 bases at J, with 17 bases in the middle. Germline CDR1 and CDR2: SGHTA and FQGNSA. The CDR3 nucleotides are TGTGCCAGCAGCTTTCCCCCGGCGGGGACCTCCCAGCATTTT. Its translation: CASSFPPAGTSQHF.

This chain uses TRBV6-6 with TRBJ1-6; D remains unclear. Trimming removed 2 bases from V and 6 bases from J, with 11 bases in between. This CDR3 region has 15 residues. Germline V lookup: CDR1 MNHNY, CDR2 SVGAGI (reference sequence). Here the CDR3 reads CASSYEGFGNSPLHF. In DNA, the CDR3 is TGTGCCAGCAGTTACGAGGGATTCGGTAATTCACCCCTCCACTTT.

This clone was counted a few times. This sequence joins TRBV6-6 and TRBJ2-3; 8 bases fit TRBD1. There are 14 residues in the CDR3. Germline V gives CDR1 MNHNY, CDR2 SVGAGI (reference sequence). V was pared by 8 bases and J by 4 bases, with 8 bases of the junction left unmatched. CDR3 coding DNA: TGTGCCAGCTATGACAGGGGAGGCGCAGATACGCAGTATTTT. It encodes CASYDRGGADTQYF.

In DNA, the CDR3 is TGTGCCTGGAGCCTATGGGCTAGCGGGGGTCAAGAGACCCAGTACTTC. The encoded protein is CAWSLWASGGQETQYF. The chain employs TRBV30 and TRBJ2-5; 10 bases agree with TRBD2. J lost 2 bases, V lost 3 bases, and 9 bases had no gene match. This CDR3 region has 16 residues. CDR1 is GTSNPN, CDR2 SVGIG, per germline (reference sequence).

The chain joins TRBV7-8 to TRBJ2-1, with 10 nucleotides matching TRBD2. CDR1 is SGHVS and CDR2 is FQNEAQ in the germline V gene. The CDR3 has 15 residues. V dropped 4 bases and J dropped 5; count of bases not matched to a gene: 5. DNA for the CDR3: TGTGCCAGCAGCTGGGGACTAGCGATAAACAATGAGCAGTTCTTC. As protein: CASSWGLAINNEQFF.